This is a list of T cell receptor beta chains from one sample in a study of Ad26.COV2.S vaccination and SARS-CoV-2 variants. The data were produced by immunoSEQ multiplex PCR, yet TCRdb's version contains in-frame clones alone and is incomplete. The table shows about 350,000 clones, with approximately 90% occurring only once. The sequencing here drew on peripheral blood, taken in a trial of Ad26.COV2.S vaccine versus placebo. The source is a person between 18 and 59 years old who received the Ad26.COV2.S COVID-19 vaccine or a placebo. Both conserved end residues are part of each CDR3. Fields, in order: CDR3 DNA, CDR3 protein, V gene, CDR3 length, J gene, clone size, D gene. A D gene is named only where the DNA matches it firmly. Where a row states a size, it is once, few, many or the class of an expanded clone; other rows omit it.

cdr3_nt: TGTGCCAGCAGCCCCCTTTCCGGGACAGGGGATTCTGGAAACACCATATATTTT; cdr3_aa: CASSPLSGTGDSGNTIYF; v_call: TRBV3-1/TRBV3-2; cdr3_length: 18; j_call: TRBJ1-3; clone_size: few; d_call: TRBD1
cdr3_nt: TGTGAACCCTCTGGAAACACCATATATTTT; cdr3_aa: CEPSGNTIYF; v_call: TRBV10-3; cdr3_length: 10; j_call: TRBJ1-3; clone_size: .; d_call: .
cdr3_nt: TGTGCCAGCAGTGAACGGCAGGTCTATGGCTACACCTTC; cdr3_aa: CASSERQVYGYTF; v_call: TRBV2; cdr3_length: 13; j_call: TRBJ1-2; clone_size: once; d_call: .
cdr3_nt: TGTGCCAGCAGTGATTACGAGCAGTACTTC; cdr3_aa: CASSDYEQYF; v_call: TRBV2; cdr3_length: 10; j_call: TRBJ2-7; clone_size: few; d_call: .
cdr3_nt: TGTGCCAGCAGCTTGGCCAGCGGGAGGGCCAGCGATGAGCAGTTCTTC; cdr3_aa: CASSLASGRASDEQFF; v_call: TRBV7-9; cdr3_length: 16; j_call: TRBJ2-1; clone_size: .; d_call: TRBD2
cdr3_nt: TGTGCCAGCAGCAGCGTTGTTAAAGCCTCGGGAAACACCATATATTTT; cdr3_aa: CASSSVVKASGNTIYF; v_call: TRBV28; cdr3_length: 16; j_call: TRBJ1-3; clone_size: .; d_call: .
cdr3_nt: TGTGCCAGCAGTTTCCCTACCTCTAATGAAAAACTGTTTTTT; cdr3_aa: CASSFPTSNEKLFF; v_call: TRBV28; cdr3_length: 14; j_call: TRBJ1-4; clone_size: .; d_call: .
cdr3_nt: TGCGCCAGCAGCTACCGGGACAGGAGTAATGAAAAACTGTTTTTT; cdr3_aa: CASSYRDRSNEKLFF; v_call: TRBV4-1; cdr3_length: 15; j_call: TRBJ1-4; clone_size: .; d_call: TRBD1
cdr3_nt: TGTGCCAGCCGACAGGGGGAGTCCTACGAGCAGTACTTC; cdr3_aa: CASRQGESYEQYF; v_call: TRBV6-5; cdr3_length: 13; j_call: TRBJ2-7; clone_size: .; d_call: TRBD1
cdr3_nt: TGTGCCAGCACCCGAAGGGCGGGAGGCCAGGGGGGATACGAGCAGTACTTC; cdr3_aa: CASTRRAGGQGGYEQYF; v_call: TRBV5-6; cdr3_length: 17; j_call: TRBJ2-7; clone_size: .; d_call: .
cdr3_nt: TGTGCCAGCAGCTTAGCTGGAAACGAGCAGTACTTC; cdr3_aa: CASSLAGNEQYF; v_call: TRBV11-2; cdr3_length: 12; j_call: TRBJ2-7; clone_size: .; d_call: .
cdr3_nt: TGTGCCAGTGTTCAGGGCTACAATGAGCAGTTCTTC; cdr3_aa: CASVQGYNEQFF; v_call: TRBV2; cdr3_length: 12; j_call: TRBJ2-1; clone_size: .; d_call: .
cdr3_nt: TGCGCCAGCAGCCAAGATAGAGCGGGGGAGACAGGGTTAGTCCCCCAGCATTTT; cdr3_aa: CASSQDRAGETGLVPQHF; v_call: TRBV4-1; cdr3_length: 18; j_call: TRBJ1-5; clone_size: .; d_call: TRBD1
cdr3_nt: TGTGCCAGCAGCTTGGTAGTAGGACAGGCAGGGGATACGCAGTATTTT; cdr3_aa: CASSLVVGQAGDTQYF; v_call: TRBV5-4; cdr3_length: 16; j_call: TRBJ2-3; clone_size: .; d_call: TRBD1
cdr3_nt: TGTGCCAGCACCCCAAGTACAGGTTACACCGGGGAGCTGTTTTTT; cdr3_aa: CASTPSTGYTGELFF; v_call: TRBV11-2; cdr3_length: 15; j_call: TRBJ2-2; clone_size: .; d_call: .
cdr3_nt: TGTGCCAGCAGTAAAGCGGTCGGGATTACCTACGAGCAGTACTTC; cdr3_aa: CASSKAVGITYEQYF; v_call: TRBV27; cdr3_length: 15; j_call: TRBJ2-7; clone_size: .; d_call: .
cdr3_nt: TGTGCCAGCAGCTTCCTGGGCGGGGAGCTGTTTTTT; cdr3_aa: CASSFLGGELFF; v_call: TRBV11-2; cdr3_length: 12; j_call: TRBJ2-2; clone_size: .; d_call: .
cdr3_nt: TGTGCCAGCAGCGTAGTATCAGGGGGAGAATACAATGAGCAGTTCTTC; cdr3_aa: CASSVVSGGEYNEQFF; v_call: TRBV9; cdr3_length: 16; j_call: TRBJ2-1; clone_size: once; d_call: TRBD1
cdr3_nt: TGTGCCAGTAGTAATGGGGGGCTGGCCAATCAGCCCCAGCATTTT; cdr3_aa: CASSNGGLANQPQHF; v_call: TRBV19; cdr3_length: 15; j_call: TRBJ1-5; clone_size: .; d_call: .
cdr3_nt: TGCAGCGCCGGGGACAGGGGTACAAACATTCAGTACTTC; cdr3_aa: CSAGDRGTNIQYF; v_call: TRBV29-1; cdr3_length: 13; j_call: TRBJ2-4; clone_size: .; d_call: TRBD1
cdr3_nt: TGTGCCAGCAGGGCGCCGGGAGAAGGAAACACCATATATTTT; cdr3_aa: CASRAPGEGNTIYF; v_call: TRBV28; cdr3_length: 14; j_call: TRBJ1-3; clone_size: .; d_call: .
cdr3_nt: TGTGCCAGCAGCTTTGGACTTCCCACTGAAGCTTTCTTT; cdr3_aa: CASSFGLPTEAFF; v_call: TRBV5-6; cdr3_length: 13; j_call: TRBJ1-1; clone_size: .; d_call: .
cdr3_nt: TGTGCCACCAGCAGAGAGGGACAGGCCTACGAGCAGTACTTC; cdr3_aa: CATSREGQAYEQYF; v_call: TRBV15; cdr3_length: 14; j_call: TRBJ2-7; clone_size: .; d_call: TRBD1
cdr3_nt: TGTGCCAGCAGCTTAGGGCCAAGGGCGAGCTCTGGAAACACCATATATTTT; cdr3_aa: CASSLGPRASSGNTIYF; v_call: TRBV7-2; cdr3_length: 17; j_call: TRBJ1-3; clone_size: .; d_call: .
cdr3_nt: TGTGCCAGCAGTGAAGGTTGGGATGATGGCTACACCTTC; cdr3_aa: CASSEGWDDGYTF; v_call: TRBV6-1; cdr3_length: 13; j_call: TRBJ1-2; clone_size: .; d_call: .
cdr3_nt: TGTGCCAGCAGTTTAATCTGGGACTCTACAAATAATTCACCCCTCCACTTT; cdr3_aa: CASSLIWDSTNNSPLHF; v_call: TRBV27; cdr3_length: 17; j_call: TRBJ1-6; clone_size: .; d_call: .
cdr3_nt: TGTGCCAGCAGCACGACGCCTGCCCACAATGAGCAGTTCTTC; cdr3_aa: CASSTTPAHNEQFF; v_call: TRBV11-3; cdr3_length: 14; j_call: TRBJ2-1; clone_size: .; d_call: .
cdr3_nt: TGTGCCAGCAGCGGAACTGGGACAGGGGGCACTGAAGCTTTCTTT; cdr3_aa: CASSGTGTGGTEAFF; v_call: TRBV9; cdr3_length: 15; j_call: TRBJ1-1; clone_size: .; d_call: TRBD1
cdr3_nt: TGTGCCAGCAGCTATGGGACTAGTTTTTCCGAGCAGTACTTC; cdr3_aa: CASSYGTSFSEQYF; v_call: TRBV13; cdr3_length: 14; j_call: TRBJ2-7; clone_size: .; d_call: TRBD2
cdr3_nt: TGTGCCAGCAGCGTAGGAAGGACTAGCGGGAACACCGGGGAGCTGTTTTTT; cdr3_aa: CASSVGRTSGNTGELFF; v_call: TRBV9; cdr3_length: 17; j_call: TRBJ2-2; clone_size: .; d_call: TRBD2
cdr3_nt: TGTGCCAGCGGGGGGCCCCGGGGGGCTGGAAACACCATATATTTT; cdr3_aa: CASGGPRGAGNTIYF; v_call: TRBV6-5; cdr3_length: 15; j_call: TRBJ1-3; clone_size: .; d_call: .
cdr3_nt: TGTGCCAGCAGCCAACCCGGGACTAGCGCAAATGAGCAGTTCTTC; cdr3_aa: CASSQPGTSANEQFF; v_call: TRBV3-1/TRBV3-2; cdr3_length: 15; j_call: TRBJ2-1; clone_size: .; d_call: TRBD2
cdr3_nt: TGTGCCAGCAGCGTAGGGCTCCCCTACAATGAGCAGTTCTTC; cdr3_aa: CASSVGLPYNEQFF; v_call: TRBV9; cdr3_length: 14; j_call: TRBJ2-1; clone_size: .; d_call: .
cdr3_nt: TGTGCCAGCAGTTACGCTAGCGCAGGAGTCGGGCGTGAAGCTTTCTTT; cdr3_aa: CASSYASAGVGREAFF; v_call: TRBV6-2/TRBV6-3; cdr3_length: 16; j_call: TRBJ1-1; clone_size: .; d_call: .
cdr3_nt: TGTGCCAGCAGCTCTCCTGGGACAGGCCCACACCTTCTAGCCATAGATACGCAGTATTTT; cdr3_aa: CASSSPGTGPHLLAIDTQYF; v_call: TRBV5-8; cdr3_length: 20; j_call: TRBJ2-3; clone_size: .; d_call: TRBD1
cdr3_nt: TGTGCCAGCAGTTTAAGGGGCAGGGATAGCAATCAGCCCCAGCATTTT; cdr3_aa: CASSLRGRDSNQPQHF; v_call: TRBV28; cdr3_length: 16; j_call: TRBJ1-5; clone_size: .; d_call: .